This T cell receptor beta chain comes out of a study of cytomegalovirus exposure and HLA in healthy donors. The PCR ran on 60 Vbeta and 13 Jbeta primers. Measured with immunoSEQ multiplex PCR; TCRdb has only the in-frame clones, and not every one. Among around 150,000 clones, 72% were seen once, and the ten largest hold 2% to 2.5%. Study outcomes and limitations: Among TCR beta chains, those listed as cytomegalovirus-associated numbered around 180. Productive rates of about 87% or about 30% were seen for most TCR beta V segments in an earlier analysis.

On this clone: As yet, its antigen is unknown.

Trimming left V 2 bases short and J 4 bases short, with 9 bases between. The CDR3 consists of 14 residues. CDR1 MNHNS and CDR2 SASEGT come from the germline V gene. The rearrangement uses TRBV6-1 and TRBJ2-1, with no clear D. This clonotype was sampled from a man aged 35 to 55 in good health and CMV-seronegative. Input material: PBMCs. DNA of the CDR3: TGTGCCAGCAGTGAAATGGCACAGTACAATGAGCAGTTCTTC. It codes for CASSEMAQYNEQFF.